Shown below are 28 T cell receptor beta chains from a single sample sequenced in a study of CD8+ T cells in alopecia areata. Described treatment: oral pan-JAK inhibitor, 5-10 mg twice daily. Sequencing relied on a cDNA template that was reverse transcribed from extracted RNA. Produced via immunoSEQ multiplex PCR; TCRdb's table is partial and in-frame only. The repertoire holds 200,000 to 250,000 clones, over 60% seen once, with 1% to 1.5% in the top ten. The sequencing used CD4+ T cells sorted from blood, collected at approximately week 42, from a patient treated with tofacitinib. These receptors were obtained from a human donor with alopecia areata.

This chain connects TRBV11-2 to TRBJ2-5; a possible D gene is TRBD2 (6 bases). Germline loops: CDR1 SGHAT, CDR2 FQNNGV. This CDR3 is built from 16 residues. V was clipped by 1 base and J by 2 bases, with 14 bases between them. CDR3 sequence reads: CASSLGQGGPQETQYF. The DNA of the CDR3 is TGTGCCAGCAGCTTAGGGCAGGGAGGACCTCAAGAGACCCAGTACTTC.

CDR3 DNA sequence: TGTGCCTGGAACGGAAAACAGGGGCACTATGGCTACACCTTC. Translation gives CAWNGKQGHYGYTF. V gene TRBV30 combines with J gene TRBJ1-2; TRBD1 matches 7 bases. This CDR3 has 14 amino acids. V gave up 4 bases and J gave up 3 bases; unmatched junction bases: 8. Germline CDR1 and CDR2: GTSNPN and SVGIG (reference sequence).

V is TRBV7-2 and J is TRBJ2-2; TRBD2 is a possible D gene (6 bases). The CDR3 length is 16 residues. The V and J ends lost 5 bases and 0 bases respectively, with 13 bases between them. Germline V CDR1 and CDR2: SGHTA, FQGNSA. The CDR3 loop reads CASSPAGGANTGELFF. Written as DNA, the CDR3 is TGTGCCAGCAGCCCTGCCGGGGGAGCGAACACCGGGGAGCTGTTTTTT.

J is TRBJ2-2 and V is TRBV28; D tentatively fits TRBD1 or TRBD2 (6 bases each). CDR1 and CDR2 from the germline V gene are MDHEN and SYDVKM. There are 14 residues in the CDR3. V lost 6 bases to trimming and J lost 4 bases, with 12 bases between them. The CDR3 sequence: CASSGGQITGELFF. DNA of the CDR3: TGTGCCAGCAGCGGGGGCCAGATCACCGGGGAGCTGTTTTTT.

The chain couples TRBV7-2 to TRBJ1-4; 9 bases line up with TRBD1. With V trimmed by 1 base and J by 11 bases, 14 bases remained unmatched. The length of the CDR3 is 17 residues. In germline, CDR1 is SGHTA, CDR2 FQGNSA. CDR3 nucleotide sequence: TGTGCCAGCAGCTTAGGGTTGCCGGGACAGGGTCAATGGAAACTGTTTTTT. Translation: CASSLGLPGQGQWKLFF.

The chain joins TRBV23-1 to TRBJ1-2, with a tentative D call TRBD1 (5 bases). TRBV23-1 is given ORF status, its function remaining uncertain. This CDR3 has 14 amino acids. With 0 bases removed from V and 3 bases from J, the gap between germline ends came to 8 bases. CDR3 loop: CASSQSGHDYGYTF. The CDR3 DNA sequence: TGCGCCAGCAGTCAATCGGGGCACGACTATGGCTACACCTTC.

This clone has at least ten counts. As DNA, the CDR3 is TGTGCCAGCAGTGGACTAGCGGGGTCTAATGAGCAGTTCTTC. Translated, it gives CASSGLAGSNEQFF. The chain couples TRBV6-4 to TRBJ2-1; TRBD2 agrees at 11 bases. J was trimmed by 7 bases and V by 4 bases; bases with no gene match: 3. CDR3 length: 14 residues. CDR1 is MRHNA, CDR2 SNTAGT, per germline.

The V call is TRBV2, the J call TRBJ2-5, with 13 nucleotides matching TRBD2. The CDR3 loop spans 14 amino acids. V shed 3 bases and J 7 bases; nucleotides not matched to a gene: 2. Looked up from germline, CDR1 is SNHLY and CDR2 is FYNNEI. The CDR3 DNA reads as TGTGCCAGCAGTGAGAGGACTAGCGGGGGGACCCAGTACTTC. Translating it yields CASSERTSGGTQYF.

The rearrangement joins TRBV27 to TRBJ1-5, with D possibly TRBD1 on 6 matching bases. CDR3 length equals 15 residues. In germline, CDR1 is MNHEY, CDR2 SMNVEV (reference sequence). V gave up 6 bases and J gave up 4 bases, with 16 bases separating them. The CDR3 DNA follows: TGTGCCAGCAGCGAATTAACAGGGCAGAATCAGCCCCAGCATTTT. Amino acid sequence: CASSELTGQNQPQHF.

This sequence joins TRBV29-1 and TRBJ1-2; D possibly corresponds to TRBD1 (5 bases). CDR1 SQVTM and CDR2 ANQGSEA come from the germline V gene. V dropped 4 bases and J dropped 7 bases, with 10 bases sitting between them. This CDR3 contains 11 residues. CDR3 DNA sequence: TGCAGCGTTGGGGACCCTGGTGGCTACACCTTC. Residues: CSVGDPGGYTF.

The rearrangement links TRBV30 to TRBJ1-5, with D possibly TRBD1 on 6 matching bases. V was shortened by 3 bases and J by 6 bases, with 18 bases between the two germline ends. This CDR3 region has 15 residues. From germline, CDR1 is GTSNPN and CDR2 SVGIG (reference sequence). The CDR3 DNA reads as TGTGCCTGGAGCAAGAGTTACAGGGAGAGTCAGCCCCAGCATTTT. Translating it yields CAWSKSYRESQPQHF. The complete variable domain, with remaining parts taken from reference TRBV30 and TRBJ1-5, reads SQTIHQWPATLVQPVGSPLSLECTVEGTSNPNLYWYRQAAGRGLQLLFYSVGIGQISSEVPQNLSASRPQDRQFILSSKKLLLSDSGFYLCAWSKSYRESQPQHFGDGTRLSIL.

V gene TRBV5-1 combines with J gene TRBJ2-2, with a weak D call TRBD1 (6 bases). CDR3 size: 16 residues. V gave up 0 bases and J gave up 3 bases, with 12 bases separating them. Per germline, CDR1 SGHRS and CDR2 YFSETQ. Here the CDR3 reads CASSLEGVDHTGELFF. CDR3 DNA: TGCGCCAGCAGCTTGGAGGGGGTTGACCACACCGGGGAGCTGTTTTTT.

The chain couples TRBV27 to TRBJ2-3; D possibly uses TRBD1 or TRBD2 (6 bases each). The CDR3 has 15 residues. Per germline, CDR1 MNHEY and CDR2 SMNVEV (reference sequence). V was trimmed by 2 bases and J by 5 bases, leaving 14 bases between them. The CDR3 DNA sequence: TGTGCCAGCAGTTTAGTCTGGGGGGCTGGAGATACGCAGTATTTT. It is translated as CASSLVWGAGDTQYF.

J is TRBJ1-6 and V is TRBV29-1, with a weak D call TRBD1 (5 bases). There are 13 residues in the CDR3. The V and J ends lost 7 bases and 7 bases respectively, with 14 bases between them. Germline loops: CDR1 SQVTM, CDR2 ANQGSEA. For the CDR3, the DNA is TGCAGCGCTAGGGACGCATTAAATTCACCCCTCCACTTT. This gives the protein CSARDALNSPLHF.

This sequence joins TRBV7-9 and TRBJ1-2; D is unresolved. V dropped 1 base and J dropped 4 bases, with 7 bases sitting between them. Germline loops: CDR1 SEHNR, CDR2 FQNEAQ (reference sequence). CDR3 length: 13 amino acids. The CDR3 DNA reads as TGTGCCAGCAGCTTAGGGGTTGGCTATGGCTACACCTTC. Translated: CASSLGVGYGYTF.

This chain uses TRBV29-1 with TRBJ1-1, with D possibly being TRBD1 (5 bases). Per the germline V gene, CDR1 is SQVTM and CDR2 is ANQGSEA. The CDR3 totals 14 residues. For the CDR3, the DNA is TGCGGGGGGGGTGGCGCGGCTGGAAACACTGAAGCTTTCTTT. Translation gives CGGGGAAGNTEAFF.

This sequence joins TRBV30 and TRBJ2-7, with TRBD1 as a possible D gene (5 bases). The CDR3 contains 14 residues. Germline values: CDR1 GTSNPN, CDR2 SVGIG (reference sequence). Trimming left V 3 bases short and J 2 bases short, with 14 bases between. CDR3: CAWRYKTEAYEQYF. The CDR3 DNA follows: TGTGCCTGGAGATACAAGACAGAGGCCTACGAGCAGTACTTC.

CDR3 region: CASSSANLNYGYTF. The CDR3 bases are TGTGCCAGCAGTTCGGCAAACTTGAACTATGGCTACACCTTC. The V and J genes are TRBV6-5 and TRBJ1-2, with D unresolved. Trimming pared 4 bases from V and 2 bases from J, leaving 11 bases between. The CDR3 runs 14 residues. Germline V gives CDR1 MNHEY, CDR2 SVGAGI.

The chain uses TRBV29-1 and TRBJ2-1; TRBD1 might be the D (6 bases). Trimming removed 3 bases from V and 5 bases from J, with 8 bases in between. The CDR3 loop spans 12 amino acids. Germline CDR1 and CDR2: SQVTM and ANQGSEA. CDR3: CSVDRTDNEQFF. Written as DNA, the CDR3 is TGCAGCGTTGACAGGACAGACAATGAGCAGTTCTTC.

The CDR3 here is CAWSWGSSGVETQYF. The CDR3 bases are TGTGCCTGGAGTTGGGGTTCTAGCGGGGTAGAGACCCAGTACTTC. V usage is TRBV30 and J usage is TRBJ2-5; 9 bases fit TRBD2. The ends lost 2 bases at V and 4 bases at J; junction bases unmatched: 8. This CDR3 contains 15 residues. Germline CDR1 is GTSNPN and CDR2 is SVGIG (reference sequence).

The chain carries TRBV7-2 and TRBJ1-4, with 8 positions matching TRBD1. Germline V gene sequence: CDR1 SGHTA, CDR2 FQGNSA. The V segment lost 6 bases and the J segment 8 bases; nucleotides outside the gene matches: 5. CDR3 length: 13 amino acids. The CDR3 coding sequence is TGTGCCAGCAGTTTTACAGGGGGAGAAAAACTGTTTTTT. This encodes CASSFTGGEKLFF.

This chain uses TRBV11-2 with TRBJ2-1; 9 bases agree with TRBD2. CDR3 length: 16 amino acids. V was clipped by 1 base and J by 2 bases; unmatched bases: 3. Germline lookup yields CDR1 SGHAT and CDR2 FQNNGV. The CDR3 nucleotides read TGTGCCAGCAGCTTAGGCGCGGGGGGGGCCTACAATGAGCAGTTCTTC. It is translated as CASSLGAGGAYNEQFF.

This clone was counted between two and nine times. The chain's CDR3 is CASSRDGAFYGYTF. The DNA for the CDR3 is TGTGCCAGCAGCCGGGACGGGGCTTTCTATGGCTACACCTTC. V is TRBV5-6 and J is TRBJ1-2; TRBD1 is a possible D gene (5 bases). Trimming took off 4 bases at V and 4 bases at J, with 14 bases between the two ends. The germline V gene has CDR1 SGHDT and CDR2 YYEEEE. The CDR3 runs 14 residues.

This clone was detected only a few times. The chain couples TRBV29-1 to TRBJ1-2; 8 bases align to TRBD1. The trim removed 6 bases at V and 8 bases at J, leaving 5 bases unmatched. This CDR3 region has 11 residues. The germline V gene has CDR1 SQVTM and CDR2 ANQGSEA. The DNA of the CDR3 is TGCAGCGTCCCACAGGGGGGCGGCTACACCTTC. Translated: CSVPQGGGYTF.

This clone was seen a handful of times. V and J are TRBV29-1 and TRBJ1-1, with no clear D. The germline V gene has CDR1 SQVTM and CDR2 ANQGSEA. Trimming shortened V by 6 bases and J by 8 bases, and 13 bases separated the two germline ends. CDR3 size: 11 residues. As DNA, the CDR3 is TGCAGCGTCTTGGACCTGGGGGAAGCTTTCTTT. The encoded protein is CSVLDLGEAFF.

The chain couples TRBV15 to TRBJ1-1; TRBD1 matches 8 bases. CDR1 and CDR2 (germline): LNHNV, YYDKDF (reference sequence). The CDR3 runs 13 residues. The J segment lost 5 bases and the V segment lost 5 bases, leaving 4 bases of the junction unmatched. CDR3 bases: TGTGCCACCAGCTTCAGGGGGCGGACTGAAGCTTTCTTT. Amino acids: CATSFRGRTEAFF.

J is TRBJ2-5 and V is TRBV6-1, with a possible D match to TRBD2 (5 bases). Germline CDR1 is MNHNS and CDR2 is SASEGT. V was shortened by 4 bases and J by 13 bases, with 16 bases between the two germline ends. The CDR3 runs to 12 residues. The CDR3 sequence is CASSVLRGIGYF. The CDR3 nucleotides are TGTGCCAGCAGTGTTCTACGAGGGATTGGGTACTTC.

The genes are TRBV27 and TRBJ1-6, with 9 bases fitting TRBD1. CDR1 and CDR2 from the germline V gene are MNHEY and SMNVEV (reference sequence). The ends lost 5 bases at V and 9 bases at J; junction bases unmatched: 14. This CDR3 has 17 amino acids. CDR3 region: CASSPNRIGTGFSPLHF. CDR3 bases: TGTGCCAGCAGTCCCAACAGAATTGGGACAGGGTTTTCACCCCTCCACTTT.